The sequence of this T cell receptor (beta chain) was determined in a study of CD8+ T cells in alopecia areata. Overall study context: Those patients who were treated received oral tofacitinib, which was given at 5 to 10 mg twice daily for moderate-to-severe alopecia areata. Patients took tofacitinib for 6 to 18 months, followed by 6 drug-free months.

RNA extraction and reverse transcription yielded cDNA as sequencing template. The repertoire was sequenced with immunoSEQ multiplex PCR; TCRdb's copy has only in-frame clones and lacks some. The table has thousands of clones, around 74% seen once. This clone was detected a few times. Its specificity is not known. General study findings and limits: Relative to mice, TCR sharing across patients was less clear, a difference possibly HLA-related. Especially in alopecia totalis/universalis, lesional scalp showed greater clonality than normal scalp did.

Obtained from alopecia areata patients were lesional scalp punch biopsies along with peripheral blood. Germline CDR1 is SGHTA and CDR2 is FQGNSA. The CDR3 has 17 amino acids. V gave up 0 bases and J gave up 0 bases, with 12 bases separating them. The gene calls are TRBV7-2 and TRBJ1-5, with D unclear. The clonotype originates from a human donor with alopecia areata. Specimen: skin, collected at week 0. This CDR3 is CASSLARRKYSNQPQHF. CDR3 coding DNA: TGTGCCAGCAGCTTAGCGCGGAGGAAGTATAGCAATCAGCCCCAGCATTTT.